The T cell receptor beta chain described here comes from a study of OX40 agonist ivuxolimab in advanced cancers. Overall study context: One patient with hepatocellular carcinoma and two with cutaneous melanoma, three in all, had partial responses.

Samples of blood were obtained at baseline, on cycle 4 day 1, and on cycle 7 day 1. Clones were read by immunoSEQ multiplex PCR, and TCRdb kept only the in-frame ones, dropping some. The table includes about 33,000 clones, approximately 84% detected once. Germline loops: CDR1 LNHDA, CDR2 SQIVND (reference sequence). This CDR3 has 14 residues. V dropped 3 bases and J dropped 13 bases, with 22 bases sitting between them. Source: CD4+ or CD8+ T cells sorted from blood, taken in a trial of the OX40 agonist ivuxolimab. This chain links TRBV19 with TRBJ2-7, with D possibly TRBD2 on 6 matching bases. This receptor was identified in an adult with an advanced solid tumor such as melanoma, head and neck, liver or kidney cancer. CDR3 region: CASSIGGDSPALYF. CDR3 nucleotide sequence: TGTGCCAGTAGTATTGGCGGGGATTCCCCCGCTCTTTACTTC.